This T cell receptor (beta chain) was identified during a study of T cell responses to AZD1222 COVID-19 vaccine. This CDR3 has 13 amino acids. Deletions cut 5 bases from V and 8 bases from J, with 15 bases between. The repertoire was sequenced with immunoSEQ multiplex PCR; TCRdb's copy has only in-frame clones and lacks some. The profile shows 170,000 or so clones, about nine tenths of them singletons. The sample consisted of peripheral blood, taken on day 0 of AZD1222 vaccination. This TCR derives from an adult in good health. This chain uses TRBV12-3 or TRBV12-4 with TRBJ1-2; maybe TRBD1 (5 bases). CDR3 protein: CASSLGTERGYTF. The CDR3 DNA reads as TGTGCCAGCAGTCTAGGGACCGAGCGGGGCTACACCTTC.